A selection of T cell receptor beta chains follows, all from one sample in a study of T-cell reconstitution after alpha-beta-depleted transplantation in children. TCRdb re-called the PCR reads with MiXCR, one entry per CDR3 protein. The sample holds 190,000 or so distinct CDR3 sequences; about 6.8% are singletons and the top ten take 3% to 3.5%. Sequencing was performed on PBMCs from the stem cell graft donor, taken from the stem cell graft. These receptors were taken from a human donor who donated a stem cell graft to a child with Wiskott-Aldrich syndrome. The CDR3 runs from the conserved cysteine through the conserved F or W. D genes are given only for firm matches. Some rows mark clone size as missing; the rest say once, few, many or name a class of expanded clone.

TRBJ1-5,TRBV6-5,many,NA,CASMPAYSNQPQHF
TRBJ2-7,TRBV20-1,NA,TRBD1,CSASIGAGGSYEQYF
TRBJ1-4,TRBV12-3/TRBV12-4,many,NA,CASSLSSSGQVLF
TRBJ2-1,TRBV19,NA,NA,CASSIGTHGEQFF
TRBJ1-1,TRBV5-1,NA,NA,CASSLPHWEEASSNTEAFF
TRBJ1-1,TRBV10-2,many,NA,CASSEPWTLNTEAFF
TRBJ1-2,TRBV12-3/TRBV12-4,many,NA,CASSSIEPGVGYTF
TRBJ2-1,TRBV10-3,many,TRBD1,CAVDRDNEQFF
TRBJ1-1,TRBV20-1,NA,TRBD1,CSANRDSNTEAFF
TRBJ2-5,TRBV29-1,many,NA,CSVESGPEAQYF
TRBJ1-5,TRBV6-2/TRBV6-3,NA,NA,CASSYSGDEKYQHF
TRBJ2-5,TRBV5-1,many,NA,CASSGGTATTKTQYF
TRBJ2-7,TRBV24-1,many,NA,CATSVGRDTYEQYF
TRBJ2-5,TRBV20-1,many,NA,CSAIGGVQETQYF
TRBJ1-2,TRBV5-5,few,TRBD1,CASSTRQGNYGYTF
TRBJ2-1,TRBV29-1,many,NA,CSVVKQAQGDNEQFF
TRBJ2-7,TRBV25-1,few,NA,CASRMHYEQYF
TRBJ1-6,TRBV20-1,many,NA,CSASHGGDNSPLHF
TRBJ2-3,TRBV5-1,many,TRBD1,CASAQGARTDTQYF
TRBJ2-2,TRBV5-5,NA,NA,CASSLSPYAGELFF
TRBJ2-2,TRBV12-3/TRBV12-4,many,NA,CASSPERVKTFFSGELFF
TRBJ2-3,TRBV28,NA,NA,CATCAGGGTDTQYF
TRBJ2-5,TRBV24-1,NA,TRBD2,CATSGPGTSGPTGTQYF
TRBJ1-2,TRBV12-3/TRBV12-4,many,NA,CASSKDRGYTF
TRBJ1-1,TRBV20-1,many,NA,CSALGPTEAFF
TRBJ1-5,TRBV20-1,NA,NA,CSASHEVYSNQPQHF
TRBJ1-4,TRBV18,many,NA,CASSPTGNKNEKLFF
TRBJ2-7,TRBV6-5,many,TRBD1,CASSSGQGRYEQYF